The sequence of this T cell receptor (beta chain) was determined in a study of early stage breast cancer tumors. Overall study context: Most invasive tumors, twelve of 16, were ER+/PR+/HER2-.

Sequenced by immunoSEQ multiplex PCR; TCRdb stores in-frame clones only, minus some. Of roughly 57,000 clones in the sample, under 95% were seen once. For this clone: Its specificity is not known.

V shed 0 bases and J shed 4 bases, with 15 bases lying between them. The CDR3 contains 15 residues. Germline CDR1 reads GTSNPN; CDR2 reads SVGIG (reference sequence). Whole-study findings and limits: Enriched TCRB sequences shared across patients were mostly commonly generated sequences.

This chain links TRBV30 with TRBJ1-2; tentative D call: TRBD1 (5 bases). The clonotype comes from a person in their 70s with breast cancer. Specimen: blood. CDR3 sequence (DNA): TGTGCCTGGAGTGTTTCTTTAAGGGGCGTCTATGGCTACACCTTC. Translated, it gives CAWSVSLRGVYGYTF.